The subject of this entry is one TCR beta chain. Its antigen is not yet known. Base qualities are not at hand, and no much larger clone is one base apart. The data belong to a study of shared clonotypes between healthy human individuals (dated by TCRdb to about 2020). Describing the broader study: The cohort included three men and two women between 18 and 49 years of age. To increase sequencing depth and limit assay-specific biases, TCR repertoire library preparation and sequencing were carried out by different laboratories using diverse techniques. Blood TCR repertoires of roughly 5 healthy adults were deeply sequenced to estimate repertoire size and the extent of clonotype sharing between individuals. Between about 0.85 and 9.5 billion PBMCs per donor were obtained by leukapheresis. Per donor, three plates each were used for CD4 naive and CD4 memory, two for CD8 naive, and one for CD8 memory. Paper-wide results and their limitations: Naive subsets generally had larger estimated clonotype richness than memory subsets. Clonotypes shared by all four sorted-subset donors showed higher generation probabilities than non-shared clonotypes. Sampling was restricted to blood, and TCR repertoires in tissues likely differ from the TCR repertoires found in blood. Even with the large sequencing depth, rarefaction of the sorted-subset datasets indicated that sequencing was incomplete. Based on pairwise subsampling, the degree of clonotype sharing among donors was expected to be affected by sequencing depth. The genetic and exposure-history diversity represented was limited by the small number of donors. When four donors were compared, the shared fraction of clonotypes was about 5.5% for naive CD4, around 3.5% for naive CD8, 2% to 2.5% for memory CD4, and around 0.37% for memory CD8.

The germline V gene provides CDR1 MNHEY and CDR2 SVGAGI. The CDR3 contains 13 residues, cysteine and phenylalanine counted. Only the CDR3 DNA is retained, 39 bases long and in frame from the first base. V is cut by 8 bases and J by 4 bases, and the space between the germline ends is 12 bases. The donors were healthy, HIV-negative adults who had no recently reported acute infections or vaccinations. All donors were Caucasian adults living in Nashville, Tennessee, USA. CD4+ T cells were enriched by magnetic negative selection, after which naive cells were positively selected on CD45RA and the negative fraction was taken as the memory subset. Blood was collected by leukapheresis, and PBMCs were isolated by Ficoll-Histopaque density gradient centrifugation and then cryopreserved in liquid nitrogen vapor phase. Analytical flow cytometry was used to check the purity and quantity of every magnetically sorted T cell population. Each sorted fraction had its genomic DNA isolated and then quantified by UV absorbance on a Nanodrop 2000c.

Using the deep immunoSEQ assay, multiplex PCR amplified TCR CDR3 regions from genomic DNA. Extracted genomic DNA from each cell subset was distributed evenly across all wells of several immunoSEQ 96-well plates, and each plate was treated as a replicate. For sorted subsets, each replicate PCR was loaded with roughly 200 ng genomic DNA, equivalent to roughly 30,000 T cell genomes. Purified libraries were quantified with a Qubit 3.0 fluorometer, sized on a Bioanalyzer 2100, and re-quantified with the KAPA Library Quantification kit. Every immunoSEQ 96-well plate was sequenced on a dedicated single-read 150-cycle Illumina NextSeq 550 flow cell. From the authors' description of their analysis: Because the immunoSEQ output included only junctional sequences and no quality scores, the filtering could not be the same as the filtering used for full-length reads. To assign V/J genes and CDR3, sequences were annotated against IMGT germline references using PyIR, a Python wrapper for IgBLAST v1.9. Reads were filtered out if the reads had weak V/J assignments (E-value above 1e-6), no CDR3, stop codons, out-of-frame junctions, or ambiguous translated residues. V3J clonotypes were defined as sequences sharing the same inferred V gene, J gene, and CDR3 amino acid sequence. Percentage overlap between repertoires was calculated by dividing the number of shared unique clonotypes by the size of the smaller repertoire. RTK rarefaction, the Chao1 estimator, and Recon v2.1 estimates of unobserved clonotypes were used to assess repertoire richness. For all TCRbeta clonotypes obtained by the gDNA method from a handful of donors, generation probabilities were computed with OLGA. TCRdb carries this immuneACCESS record with in-frame sequences only. Its versions omit some clonotypes, under half of them owing to an unresolved V gene in the studies checked, with the rest unexplained. V and J calls and clone size are given by that table; D and trimming were obtained from the DNA. Recorded for this sample are approximately 2,300,000 clones; just under 95% of them occurred a single time. 0.37% of the sample is held by the ten biggest clonotypes.

Sequencing used naive CD4+ T cells from PBMCs. This specimen's cell subset or site label, interpreted: CD45RA+ positively selected. The sequence was collected from a man aged 18 to 30 in good health. Some clones in this sample may be carry-over from other donors' samples. This chain is built from TRBV6-5 and TRBJ2-1; confidence is insufficient to name the D gene. The CDR3 protein sequence reads: CASSTGLYNEQFF. The nucleotide sequence is TGTGCCAGCTCGACGGGCCTTTACAATGAGCAGTTCTTC.